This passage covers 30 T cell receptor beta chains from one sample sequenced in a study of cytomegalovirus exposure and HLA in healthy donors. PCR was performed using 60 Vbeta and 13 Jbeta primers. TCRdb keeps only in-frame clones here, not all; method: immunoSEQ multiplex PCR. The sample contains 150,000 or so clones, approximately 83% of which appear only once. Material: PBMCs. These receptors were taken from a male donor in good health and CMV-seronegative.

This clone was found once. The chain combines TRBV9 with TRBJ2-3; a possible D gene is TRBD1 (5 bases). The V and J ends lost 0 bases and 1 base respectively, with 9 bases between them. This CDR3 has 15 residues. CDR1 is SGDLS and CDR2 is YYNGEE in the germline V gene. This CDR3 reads CASSVGQFGTDTQYF. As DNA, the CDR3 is TGTGCCAGCAGCGTAGGACAGTTTGGCACAGATACGCAGTATTTT.

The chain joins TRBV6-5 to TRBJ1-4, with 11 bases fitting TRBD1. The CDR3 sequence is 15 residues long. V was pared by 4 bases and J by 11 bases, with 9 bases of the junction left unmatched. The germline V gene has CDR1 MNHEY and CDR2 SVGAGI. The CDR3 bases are TGTGCCAGCAGTTCCTCGGGACAGGGGGAAGGGAAACTGTTTTTT. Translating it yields CASSSSGQGEGKLFF.

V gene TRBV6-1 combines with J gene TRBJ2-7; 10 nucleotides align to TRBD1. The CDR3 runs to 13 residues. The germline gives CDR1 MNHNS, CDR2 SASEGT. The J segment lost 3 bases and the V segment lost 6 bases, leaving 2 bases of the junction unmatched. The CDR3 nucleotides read TGTGCCAGCAGGACAGGGGGCAACTACGAGCAGTACTTC. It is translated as CASRTGGNYEQYF.

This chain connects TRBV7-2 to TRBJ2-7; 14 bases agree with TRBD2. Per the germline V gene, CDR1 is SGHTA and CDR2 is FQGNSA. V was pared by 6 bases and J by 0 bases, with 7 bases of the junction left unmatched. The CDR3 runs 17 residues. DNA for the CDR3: TGTGCCAGCAGTCTACGCGGGACTAGCGGGAGCTCCTACGAGCAGTACTTC. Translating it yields CASSLRGTSGSSYEQYF. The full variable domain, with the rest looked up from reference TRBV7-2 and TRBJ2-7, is GAGVSQSPSNKVTEKGKDVELRCDPISGHTALYWYRQSLGQGLEFLIYFQGNSAPDKSGLPSDRFSAERTGGSVSTLTIQRTQQEDSAVYLCASSLRGTSGSSYEQYFGPGTRLTVT.

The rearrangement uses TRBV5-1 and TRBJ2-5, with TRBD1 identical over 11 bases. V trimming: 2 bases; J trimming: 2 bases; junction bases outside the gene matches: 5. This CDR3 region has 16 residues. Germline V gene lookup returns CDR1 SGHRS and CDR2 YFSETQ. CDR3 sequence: CASSLTGTGGQETQYF. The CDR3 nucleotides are TGCGCCAGCAGCTTAACCGGGACAGGGGGGCAAGAGACCCAGTACTTC. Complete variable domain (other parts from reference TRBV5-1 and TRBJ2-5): KAGVTQTPRYLIKTRGQQVTLSCSPISGHRSVSWYQQTPGQGLQFLFEYFSETQRNKGNFPGRFSGRQFSNSRSEMNVSTLELGDSALYLCASSLTGTGGQETQYFGPGTRLLVL.

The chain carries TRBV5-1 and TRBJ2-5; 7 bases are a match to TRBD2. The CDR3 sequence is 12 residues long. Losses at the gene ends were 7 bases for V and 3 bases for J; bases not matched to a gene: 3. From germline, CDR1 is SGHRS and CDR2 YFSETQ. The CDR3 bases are TGCGCCAGCTGGCGGGGGAAAGAGACCCAGTACTTC. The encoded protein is CASWRGKETQYF.

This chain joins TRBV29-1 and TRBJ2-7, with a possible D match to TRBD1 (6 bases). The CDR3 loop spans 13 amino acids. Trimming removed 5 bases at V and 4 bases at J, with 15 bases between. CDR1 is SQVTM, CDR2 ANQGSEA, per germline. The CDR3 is CSVQGIGLYEQYF. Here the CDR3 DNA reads TGCAGCGTTCAGGGGATCGGGTTGTACGAGCAGTACTTC.

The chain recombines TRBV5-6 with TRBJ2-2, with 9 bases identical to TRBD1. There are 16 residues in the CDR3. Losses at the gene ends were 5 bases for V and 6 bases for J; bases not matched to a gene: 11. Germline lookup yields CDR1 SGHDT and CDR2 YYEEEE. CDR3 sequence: CASSGWRDREAGELFF. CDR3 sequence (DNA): TGTGCCAGCAGTGGATGGAGGGACAGGGAGGCCGGGGAGCTGTTTTTT.

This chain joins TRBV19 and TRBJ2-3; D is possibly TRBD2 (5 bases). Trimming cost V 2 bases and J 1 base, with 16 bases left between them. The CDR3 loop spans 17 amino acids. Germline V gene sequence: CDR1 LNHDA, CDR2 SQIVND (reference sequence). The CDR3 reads CASSITEGGERTDTQYF. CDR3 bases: TGTGCCAGTAGTATAACCGAGGGTGGTGAGCGCACAGATACGCAGTATTTT.

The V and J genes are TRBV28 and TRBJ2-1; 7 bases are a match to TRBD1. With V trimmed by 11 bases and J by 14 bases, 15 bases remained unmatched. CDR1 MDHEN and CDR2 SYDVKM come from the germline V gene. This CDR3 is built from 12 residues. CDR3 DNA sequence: TGTGCCTGTTGGTCGACGACAGGGACGGAGTTCTTC. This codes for CACWSTTGTEFF. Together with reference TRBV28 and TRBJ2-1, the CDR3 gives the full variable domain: DVKVTQSSRYLVKRTGEKVFLECVQDMDHENMFWYRQDPGLGLRLIYFSYDVKMKEKGDIPEGYSVSREKKERFSLILESASTNQTSMYLCACWSTTGTEFFGPGTRLTVL.

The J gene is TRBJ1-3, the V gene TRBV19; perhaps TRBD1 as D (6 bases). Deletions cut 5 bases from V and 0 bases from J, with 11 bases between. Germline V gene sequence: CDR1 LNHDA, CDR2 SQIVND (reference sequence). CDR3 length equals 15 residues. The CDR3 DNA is TGTGCCAGTAGTGATCAGGGGAGCTCTGGAAACACCATATATTTT. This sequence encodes CASSDQGSSGNTIYF.

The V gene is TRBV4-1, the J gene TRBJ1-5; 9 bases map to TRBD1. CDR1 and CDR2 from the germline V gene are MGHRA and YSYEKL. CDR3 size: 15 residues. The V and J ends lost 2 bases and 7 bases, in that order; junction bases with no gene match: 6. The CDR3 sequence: CASSQPGQGRQPQHF. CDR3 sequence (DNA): TGCGCCAGCAGCCAACCGGGACAGGGAAGACAGCCCCAGCATTTT.

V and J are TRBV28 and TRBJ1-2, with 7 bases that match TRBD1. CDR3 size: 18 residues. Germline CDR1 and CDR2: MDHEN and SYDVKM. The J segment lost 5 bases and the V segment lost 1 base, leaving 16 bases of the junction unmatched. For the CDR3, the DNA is TGTGCCAGCAGTTTATCTAGGGGGCTAAGGGGCCGACCTTATGGCTACACCTTC. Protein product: CASSLSRGLRGRPYGYTF.

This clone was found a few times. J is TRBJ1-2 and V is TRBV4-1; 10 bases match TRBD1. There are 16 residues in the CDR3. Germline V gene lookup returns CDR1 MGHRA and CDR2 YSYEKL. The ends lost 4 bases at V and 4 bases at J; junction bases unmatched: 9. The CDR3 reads CASSPRQGAIFYGYTF. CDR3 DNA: TGCGCCAGCAGCCCCCGACAGGGGGCCATTTTCTATGGCTACACCTTC.

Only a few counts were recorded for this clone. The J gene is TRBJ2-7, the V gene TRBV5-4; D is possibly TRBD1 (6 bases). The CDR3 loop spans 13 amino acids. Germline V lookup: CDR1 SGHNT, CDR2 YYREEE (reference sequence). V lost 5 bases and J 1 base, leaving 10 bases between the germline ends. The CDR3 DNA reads TGTGCCAGCAGTCCCAGGGGTTCCTACGAGCAGTACTTC. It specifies CASSPRGSYEQYF.

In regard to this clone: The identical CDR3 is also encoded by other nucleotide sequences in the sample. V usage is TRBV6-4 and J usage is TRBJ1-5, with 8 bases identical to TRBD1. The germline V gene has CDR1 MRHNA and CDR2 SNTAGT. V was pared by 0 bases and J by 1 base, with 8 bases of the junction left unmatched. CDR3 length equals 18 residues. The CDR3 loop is CASSDSFGQGGSNQPQHF. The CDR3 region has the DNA TGTGCCAGCAGTGACTCCTTTGGACAGGGTGGGAGCAATCAGCCCCAGCATTTT.

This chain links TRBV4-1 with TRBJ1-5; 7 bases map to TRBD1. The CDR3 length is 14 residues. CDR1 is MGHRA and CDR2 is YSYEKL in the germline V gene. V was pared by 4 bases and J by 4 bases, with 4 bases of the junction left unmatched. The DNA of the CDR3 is TGCGCCAGCAGCCTGGGACAGTTAAATCAGCCCCAGCATTTT. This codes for CASSLGQLNQPQHF.

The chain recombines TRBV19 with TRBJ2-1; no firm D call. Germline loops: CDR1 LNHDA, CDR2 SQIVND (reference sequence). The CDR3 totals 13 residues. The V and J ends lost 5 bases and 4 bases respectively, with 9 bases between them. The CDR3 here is CASSPTRYNEQFF. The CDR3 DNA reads TGTGCCAGTAGTCCCACTCGATACAATGAGCAGTTCTTC.

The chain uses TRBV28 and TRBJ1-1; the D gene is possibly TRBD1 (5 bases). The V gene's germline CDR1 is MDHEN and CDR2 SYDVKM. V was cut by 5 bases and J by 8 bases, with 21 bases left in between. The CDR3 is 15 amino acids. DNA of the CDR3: TGTGCCAGCAGTCCCCTCGTGGAGGGTCGGGGCGAAGCTTTCTTT. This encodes CASSPLVEGRGEAFF.

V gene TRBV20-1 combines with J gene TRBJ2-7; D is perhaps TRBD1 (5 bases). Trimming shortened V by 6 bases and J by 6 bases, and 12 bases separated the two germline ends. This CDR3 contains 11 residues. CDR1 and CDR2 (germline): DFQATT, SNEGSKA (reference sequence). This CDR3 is CSAARVVEQYF. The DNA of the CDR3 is TGCAGTGCGGCCAGGGTAGTCGAGCAGTACTTC.

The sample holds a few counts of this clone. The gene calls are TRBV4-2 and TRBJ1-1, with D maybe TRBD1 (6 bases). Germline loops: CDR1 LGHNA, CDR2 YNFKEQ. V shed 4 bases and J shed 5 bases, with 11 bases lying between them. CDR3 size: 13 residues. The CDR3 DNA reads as TGTGCCAGCAGCCTAGGGGGATCGACTGAAGCTTTCTTT. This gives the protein CASSLGGSTEAFF.

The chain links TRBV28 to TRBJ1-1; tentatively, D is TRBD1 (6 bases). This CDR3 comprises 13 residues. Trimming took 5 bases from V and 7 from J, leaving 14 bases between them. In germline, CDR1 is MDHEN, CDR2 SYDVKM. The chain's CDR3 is CASSPPRGHEAFF. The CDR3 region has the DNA TGTGCCAGCAGTCCCCCTAGGGGACATGAAGCTTTCTTT.

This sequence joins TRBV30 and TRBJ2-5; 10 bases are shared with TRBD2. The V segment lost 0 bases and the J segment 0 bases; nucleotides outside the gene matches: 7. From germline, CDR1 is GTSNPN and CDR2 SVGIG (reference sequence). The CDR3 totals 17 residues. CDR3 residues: CAWSVNSGRLYQETQYF. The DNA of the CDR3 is TGTGCCTGGAGTGTAAATAGCGGGAGGCTGTACCAAGAGACCCAGTACTTC.

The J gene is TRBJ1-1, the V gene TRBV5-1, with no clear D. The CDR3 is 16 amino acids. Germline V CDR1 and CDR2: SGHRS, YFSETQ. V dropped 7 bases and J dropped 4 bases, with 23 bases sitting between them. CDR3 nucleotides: TGCGCCAGCCGCCCCCCGGGGAAAAGGGTCGGCACTGAAGCTTTCTTT. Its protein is CASRPPGKRVGTEAFF.

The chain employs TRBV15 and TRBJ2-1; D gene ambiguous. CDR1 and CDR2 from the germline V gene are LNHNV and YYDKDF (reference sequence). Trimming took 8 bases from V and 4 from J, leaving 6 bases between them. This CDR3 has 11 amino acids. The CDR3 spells CATRVYNEQFF. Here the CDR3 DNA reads TGTGCCACCCGAGTTTACAATGAGCAGTTCTTC.

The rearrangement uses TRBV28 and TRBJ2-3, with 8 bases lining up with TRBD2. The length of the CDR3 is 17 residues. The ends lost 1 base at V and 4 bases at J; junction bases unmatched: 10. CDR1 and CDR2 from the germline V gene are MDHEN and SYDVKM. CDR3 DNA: TGTGCCAGCAGTTTATCCCGTGGCGGGGGGCCCCCAGATACGCAGTATTTT. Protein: CASSLSRGGGPPDTQYF.

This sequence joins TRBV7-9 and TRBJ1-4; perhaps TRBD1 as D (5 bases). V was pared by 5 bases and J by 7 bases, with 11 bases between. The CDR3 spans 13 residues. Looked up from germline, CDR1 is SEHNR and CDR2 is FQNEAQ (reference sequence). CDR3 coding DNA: TGTGCCAGCAGCAAGGGGTGGGGTGAAAAACTGTTTTTT. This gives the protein CASSKGWGEKLFF. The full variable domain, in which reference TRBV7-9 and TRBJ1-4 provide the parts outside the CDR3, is DTGVSQNPRHKITKRGQNVTFRCDPISEHNRLYWYRQTLGQGPEFLTYFQNEAQLEKSRLLSDRFSAERPKGSFSTLEIQRTEQGDSAMYLCASSKGWGEKLFFGSGTQLSVL.

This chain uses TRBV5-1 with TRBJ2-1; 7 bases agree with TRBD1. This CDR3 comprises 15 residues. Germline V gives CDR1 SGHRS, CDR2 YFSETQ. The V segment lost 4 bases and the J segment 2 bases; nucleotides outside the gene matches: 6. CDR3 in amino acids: CASSEQGNPYNEQFF. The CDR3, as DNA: TGCGCCAGCAGCGAACAGGGGAACCCCTACAATGAGCAGTTCTTC.

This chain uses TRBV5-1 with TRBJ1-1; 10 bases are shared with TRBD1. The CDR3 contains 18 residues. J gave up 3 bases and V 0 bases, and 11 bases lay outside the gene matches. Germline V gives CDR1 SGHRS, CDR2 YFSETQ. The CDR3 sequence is CASSLAPPGQGRDTEAFF. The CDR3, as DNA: TGCGCCAGCAGCTTGGCACCGCCGGGACAGGGGAGGGACACTGAAGCTTTCTTT.

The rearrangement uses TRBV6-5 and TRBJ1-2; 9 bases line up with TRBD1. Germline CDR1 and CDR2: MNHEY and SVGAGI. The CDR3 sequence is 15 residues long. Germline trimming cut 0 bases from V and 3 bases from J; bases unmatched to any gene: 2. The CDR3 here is CASSYSTGGHYGYTF. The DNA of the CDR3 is TGTGCCAGCAGTTACTCAACAGGGGGCCACTATGGCTACACCTTC.